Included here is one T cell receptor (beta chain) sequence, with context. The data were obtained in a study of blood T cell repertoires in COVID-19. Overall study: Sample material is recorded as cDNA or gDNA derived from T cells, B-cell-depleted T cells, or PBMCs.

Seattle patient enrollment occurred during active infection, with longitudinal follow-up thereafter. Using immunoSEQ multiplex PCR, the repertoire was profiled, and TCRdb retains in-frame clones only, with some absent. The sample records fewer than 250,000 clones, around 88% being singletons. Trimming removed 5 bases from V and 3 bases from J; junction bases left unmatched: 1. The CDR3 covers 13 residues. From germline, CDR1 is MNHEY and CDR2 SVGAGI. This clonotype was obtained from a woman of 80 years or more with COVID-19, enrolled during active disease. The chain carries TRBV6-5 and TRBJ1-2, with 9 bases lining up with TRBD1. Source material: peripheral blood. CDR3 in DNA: TGTGCCAGCAGTCGACAGGGGGACTATGGCTACACCTTC. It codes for CASSRQGDYGYTF.